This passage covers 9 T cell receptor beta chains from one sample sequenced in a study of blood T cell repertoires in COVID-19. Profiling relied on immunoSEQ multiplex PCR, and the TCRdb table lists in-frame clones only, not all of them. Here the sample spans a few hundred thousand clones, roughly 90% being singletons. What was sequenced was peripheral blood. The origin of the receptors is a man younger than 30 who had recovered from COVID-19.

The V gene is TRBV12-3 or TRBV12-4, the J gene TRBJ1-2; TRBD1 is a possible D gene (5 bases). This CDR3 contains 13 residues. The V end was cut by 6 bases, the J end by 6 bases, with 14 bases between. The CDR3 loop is CASSSTATNGYTF. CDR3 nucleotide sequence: TGTGCCAGCAGCTCGACAGCGACAAATGGCTACACCTTC.

The CDR3 loop reads CASSPIHNSPLHF. The DNA for the CDR3 is TGTGCCAGCAGCCCTATACATAATTCACCCCTCCACTTT. The chain is built from TRBV7-3 and TRBJ1-6; D remains ambiguous. In germline, CDR1 is SGHTA, CDR2 FQGTGA. V gave up 5 bases and J gave up 5 bases, with 7 bases separating them. The CDR3 extends over 13 amino acids.

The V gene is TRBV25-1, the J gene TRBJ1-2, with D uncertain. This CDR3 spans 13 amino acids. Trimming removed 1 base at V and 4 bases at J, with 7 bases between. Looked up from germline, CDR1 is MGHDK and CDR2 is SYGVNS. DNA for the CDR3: TGTGCCAGCAGTGAATTAGGGAGCTATGGCTACACCTTC. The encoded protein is CASSELGSYGYTF.

The CDR3 DNA is TGTGCCAGTAGTGTTGGCCGTTCTGGCTACACCTTC. Translated: CASSVGRSGYTF. The rearrangement links TRBV19 to TRBJ1-2; the D is unclear. Looked up from germline, CDR1 is LNHDA and CDR2 is SQIVND (reference sequence). This CDR3 contains 12 residues. Trimming removed 5 bases from V and 7 bases from J, with 11 bases in between.

CDR3 region: CASSQDPLAGTVEETQYF. CDR3 DNA sequence: TGTGCCAGCAGCCAAGACCCCCTAGCGGGAACGGTTGAAGAGACCCAGTACTTC. The chain joins TRBV3-1 (or the pseudogene TRBV3-2) to TRBJ2-5; TRBD2 matches at 9 bases. The CDR3 length is 18 residues. CDR1 LGHDT and CDR2 YNNKEL come from the germline V gene (reference sequence). V lost 0 bases, J lost 3 bases, and 11 bases stayed unmatched.

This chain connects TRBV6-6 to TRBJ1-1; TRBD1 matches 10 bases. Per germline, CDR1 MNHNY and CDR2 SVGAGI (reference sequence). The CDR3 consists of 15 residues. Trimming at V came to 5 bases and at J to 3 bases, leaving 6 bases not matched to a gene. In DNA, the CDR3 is TGTGCCAGCAGTAAACGACAGGGGGCGGACACTGAAGCTTTCTTT. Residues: CASSKRQGADTEAFF.

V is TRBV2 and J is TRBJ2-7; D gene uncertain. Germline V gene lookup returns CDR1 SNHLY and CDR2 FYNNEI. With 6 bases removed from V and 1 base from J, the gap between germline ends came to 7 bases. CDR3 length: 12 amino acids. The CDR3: CASSLQSYEQYF. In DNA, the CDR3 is TGTGCCAGCAGCCTCCAGTCCTACGAGCAGTACTTC.

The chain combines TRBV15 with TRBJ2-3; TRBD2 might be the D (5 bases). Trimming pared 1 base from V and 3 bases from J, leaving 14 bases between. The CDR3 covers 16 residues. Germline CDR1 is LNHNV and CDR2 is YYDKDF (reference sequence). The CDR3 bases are TGTGCCACCAGCAGAGGGGCGAGTCTAGCAACAGATACGCAGTATTTT. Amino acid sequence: CATSRGASLATDTQYF.

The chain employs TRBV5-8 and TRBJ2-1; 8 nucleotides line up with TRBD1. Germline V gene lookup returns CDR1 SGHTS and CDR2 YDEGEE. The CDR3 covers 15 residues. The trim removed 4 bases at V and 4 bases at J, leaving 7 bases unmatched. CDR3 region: CASSPGTGLYNEQFF. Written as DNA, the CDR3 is TGTGCCAGCAGCCCCGGGACAGGCTTATACAATGAGCAGTTCTTC.